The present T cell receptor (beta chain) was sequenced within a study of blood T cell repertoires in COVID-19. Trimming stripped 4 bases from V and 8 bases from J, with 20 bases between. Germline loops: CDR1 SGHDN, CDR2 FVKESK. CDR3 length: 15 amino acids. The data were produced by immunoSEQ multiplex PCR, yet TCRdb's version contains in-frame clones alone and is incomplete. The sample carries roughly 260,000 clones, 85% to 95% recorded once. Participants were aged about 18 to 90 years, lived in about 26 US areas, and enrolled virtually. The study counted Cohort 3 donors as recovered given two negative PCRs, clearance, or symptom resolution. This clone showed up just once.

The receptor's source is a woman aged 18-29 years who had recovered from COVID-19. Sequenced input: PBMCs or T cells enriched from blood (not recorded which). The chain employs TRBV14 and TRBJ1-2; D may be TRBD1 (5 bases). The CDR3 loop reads CASSRSVGGVVGYTF. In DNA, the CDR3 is TGTGCCAGCAGCCGTAGCGTGGGAGGGGTTGTCGGCTACACCTTC.